This TCR beta chain was recorded in a study of shared clonotypes between healthy human individuals. Germline V gene lookup returns CDR1 LNHDA and CDR2 SQIVND (reference sequence). Unmatched junction bases numbered 3, after V lost 3 bases and J lost 2 bases. This CDR3 has 15 residues. Data came from immunoSEQ multiplex PCR; TCRdb stores just in-frame clones and leaves some out. The repertoire consists of 1.5 million to 2.5 million clones, with about 95% occurring once and the leading ten covering around 1.2%. A note on this clone: Other DNA sequences in the same sample also yield this CDR3.

Only CD45RO-negative cells positively selected for CCR7 counted as naive CD8 cells, so terminally differentiated effector memory CD45RA+ cells were excluded. The rearrangement links TRBV19 to TRBJ2-1, with TRBD2 matching over 8 bases. Sequenced: naive CD8+ T cells sorted from blood. The source of this sequence is a man aged 18-30 years in good health. CDR3 residues: CASSIGGAPYNEQFF. CDR3 DNA: TGTGCCAGTAGTATCGGGGGGGCACCCTACAATGAGCAGTTCTTC.